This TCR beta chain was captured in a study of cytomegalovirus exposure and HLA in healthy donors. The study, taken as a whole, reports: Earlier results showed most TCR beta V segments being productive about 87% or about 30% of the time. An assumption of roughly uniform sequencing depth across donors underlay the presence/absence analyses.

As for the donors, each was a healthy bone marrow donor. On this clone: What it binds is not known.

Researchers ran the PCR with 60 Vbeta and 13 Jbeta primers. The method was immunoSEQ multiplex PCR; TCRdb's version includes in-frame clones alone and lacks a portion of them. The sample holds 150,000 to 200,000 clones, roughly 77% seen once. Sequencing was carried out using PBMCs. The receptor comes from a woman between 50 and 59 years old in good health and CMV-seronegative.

DNA for the CDR3: TGCGCCAGCAGCCAAGAGTTCCCCCTCGGGGGGCGCGAGCAGTACTTC. The encoded protein is CASSQEFPLGGREQYF. V is TRBV4-3 and J is TRBJ2-7, with a tentative D call TRBD2 (7 bases). Trimming stripped 0 bases from V and 6 bases from J, with 18 bases between. The CDR3 extends over 16 amino acids. Per the germline V gene, CDR1 is LGHNA and CDR2 is YSLEER.